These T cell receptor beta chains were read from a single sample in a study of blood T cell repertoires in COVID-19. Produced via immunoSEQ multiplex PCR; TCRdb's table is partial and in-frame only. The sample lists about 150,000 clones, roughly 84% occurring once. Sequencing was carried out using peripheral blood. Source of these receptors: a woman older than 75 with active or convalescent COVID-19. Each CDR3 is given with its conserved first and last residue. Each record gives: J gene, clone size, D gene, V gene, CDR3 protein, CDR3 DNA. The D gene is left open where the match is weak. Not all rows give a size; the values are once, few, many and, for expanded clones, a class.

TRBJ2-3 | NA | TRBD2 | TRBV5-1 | CASSLGTSGRTDTQYF | TGCGCCAGCAGCCTGGGGACTAGCGGACGCACAGATACGCAGTATTTT
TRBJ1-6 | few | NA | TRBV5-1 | CASREGDSPLHF | TGCGCCAGCAGGGAAGGGGATTCACCCCTCCACTTT
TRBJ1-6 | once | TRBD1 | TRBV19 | CASRGQGVNNSPLHF | TGTGCCAGTAGGGGACAGGGAGTAAACAATTCACCCCTCCACTTT
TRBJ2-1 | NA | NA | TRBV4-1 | CASSQPQTPPQFF | TGCGCCAGCAGCCAACCCCAGACTCCCCCCCAGTTCTTC
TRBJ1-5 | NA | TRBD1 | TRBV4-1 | CASSQGKGAMAGQPQHF | TGCGCCAGCAGCCAAGGAAAGGGGGCGATGGCAGGTCAGCCCCAGCATTTT
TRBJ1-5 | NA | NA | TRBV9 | CASSECTVGNSNQPQHF | TGTGCCAGCAGTGAATGTACAGTCGGGAACAGCAATCAGCCCCAGCATTTT
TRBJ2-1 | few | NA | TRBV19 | CASSIDAALTYNEQFF | TGTGCCAGTAGTATAGATGCAGCGCTAACCTACAATGAGCAGTTCTTC
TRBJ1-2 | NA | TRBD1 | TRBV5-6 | CASSPGPQGHYGYTF | TGTGCCAGCAGCCCGGGACCACAGGGGCACTATGGCTACACCTTC
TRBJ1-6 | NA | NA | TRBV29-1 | CSVKEGGAAPLHF | TGCAGCGTAAAGGAGGGAGGGGCAGCACCCCTCCACTTT
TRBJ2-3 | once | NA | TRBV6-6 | CASSYPYSDTQYF | TGTGCCAGCAGTTACCCGTATTCAGATACGCAGTATTTT
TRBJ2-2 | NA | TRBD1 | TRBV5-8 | CASGDSPGTGELFF | TGTGCCAGCGGGGACAGTCCGGGGACCGGGGAGCTGTTTTTT
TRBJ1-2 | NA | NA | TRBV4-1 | CASSQDLTGFYGYTF | TGCGCCAGCAGCCAAGATTTAACAGGATTCTATGGCTACACCTTC
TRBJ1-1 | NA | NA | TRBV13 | CASNPTGGNTEAFF | TGTGCCAGCAACCCGACAGGAGGCAACACTGAAGCTTTCTTT
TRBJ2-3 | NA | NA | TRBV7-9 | CASSFGGFVDTQYF | TGTGCCAGCAGCTTCGGAGGGTTCGTAGATACGCAGTATTTT
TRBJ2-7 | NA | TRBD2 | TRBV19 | CASTTGLAGGEQYF | TGTGCCAGTACAACAGGACTAGCAGGCGGAGAGCAGTACTTC
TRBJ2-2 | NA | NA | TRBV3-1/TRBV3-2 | CASSLGGAGTGELFF | TGTGCCAGCAGCCTGGGGGGGGCGGGCACCGGGGAGCTGTTTTTT
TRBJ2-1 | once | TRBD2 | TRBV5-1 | CASSLAGGVYNEQFF | TGCGCCAGCAGCCTAGCGGGAGGGGTCTACAATGAGCAGTTCTTC
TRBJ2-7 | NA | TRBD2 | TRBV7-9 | CASSFSGSNNEQYF | TGTGCCAGCAGCTTTAGCGGGAGTAATAACGAGCAGTACTTC
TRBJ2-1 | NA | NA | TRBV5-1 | CASSLNSDEQFF | TGCGCCAGCAGCCTTAACTCCGATGAGCAGTTCTTC
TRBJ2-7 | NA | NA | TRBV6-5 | CASSYNRSPYEQYF | TGTGCCAGCAGTTATAACAGAAGCCCCTACGAGCAGTACTTC
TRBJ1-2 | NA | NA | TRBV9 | CASSVAIPPGSYGYTF | TGTGCCAGCAGCGTAGCTATTCCCCCGGGGAGCTATGGCTACACCTTC
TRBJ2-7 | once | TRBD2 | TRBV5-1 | CASSYVAGGGEQYF | TGCGCCAGCAGCTATGTAGCGGGAGGGGGCGAGCAGTACTTC
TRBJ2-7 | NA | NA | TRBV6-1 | CASSEALARGYYEQYF | TGTGCCAGCAGTGAAGCGCTCGCCAGGGGATACTACGAGCAGTACTTC
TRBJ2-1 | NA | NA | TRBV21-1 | CASSNWTSGGPGNEQFF | TGTGCCAGCAGCAACTGGACTAGCGGGGGCCCCGGGAATGAGCAGTTCTTC
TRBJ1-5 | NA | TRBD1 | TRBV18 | CASSRDRGDQPQHF | TGTGCCAGCTCTCGGGACAGGGGCGATCAGCCCCAGCATTTT
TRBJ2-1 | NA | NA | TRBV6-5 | CASSYAVGVSFGQFF | TGTGCCAGCAGTTACGCGGTAGGAGTCAGTTTCGGGCAGTTCTTC
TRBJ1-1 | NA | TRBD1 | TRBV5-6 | CASSLGTGERAFF | TGTGCCAGCAGCTTAGGGACAGGGGAACGAGCTTTCTTT
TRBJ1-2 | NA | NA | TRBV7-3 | CASSPTAHSALDLSGF | TGTGCCAGCAGCCCAACCGCCCACTCGGCCCTGGACCTTAGCGGCTTC
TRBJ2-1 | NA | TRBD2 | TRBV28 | CASITTGLAGGGQFF | TGTGCCAGCATCACAACGGGGCTAGCGGGAGGTGGGCAGTTCTTC
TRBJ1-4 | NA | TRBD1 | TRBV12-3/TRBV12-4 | CASSRTGVKLFF | TGTGCCAGCAGCCGGACAGGGGTGAAACTGTTTTTT
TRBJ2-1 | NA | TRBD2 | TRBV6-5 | CASSYSGTSFGEQFF | TGTGCCAGCAGTTACTCGGGGACTAGCTTCGGTGAGCAGTTCTTC
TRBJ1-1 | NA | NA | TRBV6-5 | CASRGGGVNTEAFF | TGTGCCAGCAGGGGCGGGGGGGTGAACACTGAAGCTTTCTTT
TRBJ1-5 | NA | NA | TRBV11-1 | CASSLRGPRGNQPQHF | TGTGCCAGCAGCTTAAGGGGTCCTCGGGGCAATCAGCCCCAGCATTTT
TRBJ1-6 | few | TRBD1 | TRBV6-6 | CASSYPDGQGITLHF | TGTGCCAGCAGTTACCCGGACGGACAGGGTATCACCCTCCACTTT
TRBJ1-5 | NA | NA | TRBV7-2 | CASSLGRGSAMPQHF | TGTGCCAGCAGCTTAGGGCGGGGGAGTGCGATGCCCCAGCATTTT
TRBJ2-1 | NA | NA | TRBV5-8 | CASSLDRASYEQFF | TGTGCCAGCAGCTTGGACAGGGCCTCCTATGAGCAGTTCTTC
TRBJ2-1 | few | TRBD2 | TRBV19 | CASRSGRAPNEQFF | TGTGCCAGTAGAAGCGGGAGGGCCCCCAATGAGCAGTTCTTC
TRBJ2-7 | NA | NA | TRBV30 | CAWRTYSYEQYF | TGTGCCTGGAGGACATATTCCTACGAGCAGTACTTC
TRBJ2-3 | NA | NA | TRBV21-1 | CASSKSWTGNRDNLTDTQYF | TGTGCCAGCAGCAAAAGTTGGACAGGGAACCGGGACAACCTCACAGATACGCAGTATTTT
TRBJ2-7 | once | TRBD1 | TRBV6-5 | CASSNDRGRTYEQYF | TGTGCCAGCAGCAACGACAGGGGGAGGACCTACGAGCAGTACTTC
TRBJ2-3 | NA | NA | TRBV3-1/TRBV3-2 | CASSLVSTDTQYF | TGTGCCAGCAGCTTAGTTAGCACAGATACGCAGTATTTT
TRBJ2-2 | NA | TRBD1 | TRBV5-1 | CASSLNRGSTGELFF | TGCGCCAGCAGCTTGAACAGGGGGAGTACCGGGGAGCTGTTTTTT
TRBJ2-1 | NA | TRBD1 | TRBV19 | CASSIARQGSYNEQFF | TGTGCCAGTAGTATCGCGAGACAGGGGTCCTACAATGAGCAGTTCTTC
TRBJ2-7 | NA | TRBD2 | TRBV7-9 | CASSTVTSGSSHEQYF | TGTGCCAGCAGCACCGTGACTAGCGGGAGTTCTCACGAGCAGTACTTC
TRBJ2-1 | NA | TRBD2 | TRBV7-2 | CAVAGGANNEQFF | TGTGCAGTAGCGGGAGGGGCAAACAATGAGCAGTTCTTC
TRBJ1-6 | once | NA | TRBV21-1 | CASSKRQGYNSPLHF | TGTGCCAGCAGCAAAAGACAGGGATATAATTCACCCCTCCACTTT
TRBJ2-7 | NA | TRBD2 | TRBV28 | CASSYWGTSGNYEQYF | TGTGCCAGCAGTTACTGGGGGACTAGCGGGAACTACGAGCAGTACTTC
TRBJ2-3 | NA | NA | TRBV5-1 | CASSFGGTDTQYF | TGCGCCAGCAGCTTCGGGGGCACAGATACGCAGTATTTT